The following is a T cell receptor beta chain sequence with its context. As yet, its antigen is unknown. The CDR3 sequence is 14 residues long. V was clipped by 3 bases and J by 5 bases, with 12 bases between them. In germline, CDR1 is SGHTA, CDR2 FQGTGA. These data come from a study of cytomegalovirus exposure and HLA in healthy donors. Study-level results: The study reported that TCR beta sequences accurately predicted HLA-A and HLA-B alleles in most subjects. In presence/absence analyses, roughly uniform sequencing depth across donors was assumed.

With 60 Vbeta and 13 Jbeta primers, the PCR was carried out. TCRdb's copy holds only in-frame clones and misses some; the assay was immunoSEQ multiplex PCR. The repertoire holds some 150,000 clones, with approximately 80% as singletons. The source material was PBMCs. The genes are TRBV7-3 and TRBJ2-3; D is possibly TRBD2 (6 bases). The clonotype was recovered from a man aged 18 to 29 in good health and CMV-seronegative. CDR3 nucleotide sequence: TGTGCCAGCAGCTTTGACGGGGGAGGAGATACGCAGTATTTT. Protein: CASSFDGGGDTQYF.